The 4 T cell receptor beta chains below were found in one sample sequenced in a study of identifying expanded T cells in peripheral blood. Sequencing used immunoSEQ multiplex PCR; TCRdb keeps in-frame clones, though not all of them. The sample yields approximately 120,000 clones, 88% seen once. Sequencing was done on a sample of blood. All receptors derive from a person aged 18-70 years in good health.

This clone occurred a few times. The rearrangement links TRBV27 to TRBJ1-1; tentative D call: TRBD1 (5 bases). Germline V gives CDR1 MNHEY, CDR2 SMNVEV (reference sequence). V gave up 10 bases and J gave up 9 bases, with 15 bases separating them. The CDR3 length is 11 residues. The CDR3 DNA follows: TGTGCCACCGCGAGGGAGGGGAAAGCTTTCTTT. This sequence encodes CATAREGKAFF.

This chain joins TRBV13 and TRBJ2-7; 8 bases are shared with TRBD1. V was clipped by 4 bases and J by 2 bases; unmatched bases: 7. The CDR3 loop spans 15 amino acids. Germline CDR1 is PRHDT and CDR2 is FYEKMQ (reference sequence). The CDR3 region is CASSSRTGWTYEQYF. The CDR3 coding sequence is TGTGCCAGCAGCTCGCGGACAGGGTGGACCTACGAGCAGTACTTC.

The CDR3: CASSVVKASTDTQYF. CDR3 sequence (DNA): TGTGCCAGCAGCGTCGTGAAGGCGAGCACAGATACGCAGTATTTT. This chain joins TRBV7-3 and TRBJ2-3; D not resolved. Trimming pared 5 bases from V and 0 bases from J, leaving 12 bases between. CDR1 and CDR2 from the germline V gene are SGHTA and FQGTGA. The CDR3 has 15 residues.

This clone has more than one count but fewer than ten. CDR3 bases: TGTGCCAGCAGCTTGTTTCCCAGGGGGGGGGAGACCCAGTACTTC. Its protein is CASSLFPRGGETQYF. This chain uses TRBV7-2 with TRBJ2-5; perhaps D is TRBD1 or TRBD2 (7 bases each). V gave up 3 bases and J gave up 5 bases, with 16 bases separating them. This CDR3 is built from 15 residues. Germline V gene data show CDR1 as SGHTA and CDR2 as FQGNSA.